These T cell receptor beta chains were read from a single sample in a study of blood T cell repertoires in COVID-19. Produced via immunoSEQ multiplex PCR; TCRdb's table is partial and in-frame only. The profile shows just over 650,000 clones, around 90% of them singletons. The specimen was peripheral blood. The receptors come from a woman aged 18-29 years with acute or convalescent COVID-19. Both conserved end residues are part of each CDR3. D genes are given only for firm matches. Clone size is shown for a subset of rows, as once, few, many or a class of expanded clone.

TRBJ1-2,.,TRBV7-2,few,TGTGCCAGCAGCTTAGAGCGGGGGAACTATGGCTACACCTTC,CASSLERGNYGYTF
TRBJ2-7,.,TRBV7-2,many,TGTGCCAGCAGCAGTTCCGTGAGCGGCTACGAGCAGTACTTC,CASSSSVSGYEQYF
TRBJ1-5,.,TRBV21-1,once,TGTGCCAGCAGCACCGGGACTGGAAGCAATCAGCCCCAGCATTTT,CASSTGTGSNQPQHF
TRBJ2-3,TRBD2,TRBV9,.,TGTGCCAGCAGCCCTCCAGCGGGGGTATCGGCAGATACGCAGTATTTT,CASSPPAGVSADTQYF
TRBJ2-7,.,TRBV27,.,TGTGCCAGCAGTTTAAAGTTGGGCAGCTCCTACGAGCAGTACTTC,CASSLKLGSSYEQYF
TRBJ1-2,.,TRBV5-1,.,TGCGCCAGCACGGACACCCCTTCCAACTATGGCTACACCTTC,CASTDTPSNYGYTF
TRBJ1-4,TRBD1,TRBV5-5,once,TGTGCCAGCAGCGCTGGACAGGGGGAACCTTCTAATGAAAAACTGTTTTTT,CASSAGQGEPSNEKLFF
TRBJ2-3,.,TRBV9,.,TGTGCCAGCAGCGTAGCAGGAATCACTAGCACAGATACGCAGTATTTT,CASSVAGITSTDTQYF
TRBJ1-1,TRBD1,TRBV5-1,once,TGCGCCAGCAGCCCGGGACAGGGGTTAAACACTGAAGCTTTCTTT,CASSPGQGLNTEAFF
TRBJ2-2,TRBD1,TRBV19,.,TGTGCCAGTAGCCGAACAGGGGTGGACGGGGAGCTGTTTTTT,CASSRTGVDGELFF
TRBJ1-2,.,TRBV30,.,TGTGCCTCCCCCATCCCGGGAGGATTGGGCTATGGCTACACCTTC,CASPIPGGLGYGYTF
TRBJ2-7,.,TRBV28,.,TGTGCCACACCTCAGAGACAGGAATCGTGGTTCTCAAAGCCGCCTTTCTACGAGCAGTACTTC,CATPQRQESWFSKPPFYEQYF
TRBJ1-5,.,TRBV6-1,.,TGTGCCAGCAGTGAAGCGGGGCAGGGCTACAATCAGCCCCAGCATTTT,CASSEAGQGYNQPQHF
TRBJ2-5,TRBD1,TRBV6-6,.,TGTGCCAGCAGACAGGGGGTTGGCCAAGAGACCCAGTACTTC,CASRQGVGQETQYF
TRBJ2-1,TRBD2,TRBV19,.,TGTGCCAGTAGGAGGTCAGCGGGGGGTTTTGAGCAGTTCTTC,CASRRSAGGFEQFF
TRBJ1-4,TRBD1,TRBV5-4,.,TGTGCCAGCAGCTTGGGACGGGACAGGGTAAATGAAAAACTGTTTTTT,CASSLGRDRVNEKLFF
TRBJ1-2,.,TRBV11-2,.,TGTGCCAGCAGCTGGGGGACAAAGGATGCTAACTATGGCTACACCTTC,CASSWGTKDANYGYTF
TRBJ2-3,.,TRBV7-8,.,TGTGCCAGCAGCTTGCCCATTAGCGGATCTAGCACAGATACGCAGTATTTT,CASSLPISGSSTDTQYF
TRBJ1-1,.,TRBV27,once,TGTGCCAGCAGTTTATATCCCACTCGGGGCACTGAAGCTTTCTTT,CASSLYPTRGTEAFF
TRBJ2-6,.,TRBV3-1/TRBV3-2,.,TGTGCCAGCAGCCTCATGAGGGCTGGGGCCAACGTCCTGACTTTC,CASSLMRAGANVLTF
TRBJ2-2,TRBD1,TRBV2,.,TGTGCCAGTAACAGGGGGCAAGCCGGGGAGCTGTTTTTT,CASNRGQAGELFF
TRBJ2-1,TRBD2,TRBV2,.,TGTGCCACCGCCGGACTAGTTTCGGACAATGAGCAGTTCTTC,CATAGLVSDNEQFF
TRBJ2-1,.,TRBV7-2,.,TGTGCCAGCAGCTTAGTATCCGGGCAGTTCTTC,CASSLVSGQFF
TRBJ1-5,.,TRBV21-1,.,TGTGCGGGGAGGGGGATCCAGCCCCAGCATTTT,CAGRGIQPQHF
TRBJ1-2,.,TRBV6-2/TRBV6-3,few,TGTGCCAGCAGTTACCGACAGGATCATAACTATGGCTACACCTTC,CASSYRQDHNYGYTF
TRBJ2-7,TRBD1,TRBV25-1,.,TGTGCCAGCCGGAGGACAGGGGTTGGTTACGAGCAGTACTTC,CASRRTGVGYEQYF
TRBJ1-4,TRBD1,TRBV7-2,once,TGTGCCAGCAGCTCGGAGACAGGGGCCTGGAATGAAAAACTGTTTTTT,CASSSETGAWNEKLFF
TRBJ1-1,.,TRBV3-1/TRBV3-2,.,TGTGCCAGCACCAAGAACACTGAAGCTTTCTTT,CASTKNTEAFF
TRBJ1-1,TRBD1,TRBV5-1,.,TGCGCCAGCAGCCGGGGGACAGCGAACACTGAAGCTTTCTTT,CASSRGTANTEAFF
TRBJ2-7,TRBD1,TRBV4-1,few,TGCGCCAGCAGCCAAGAAGAGGGGACAGGGGGCTACGAGCAGTACTTC,CASSQEEGTGGYEQYF
TRBJ2-7,TRBD1,TRBV4-1,.,TGCGCCAGCAGCCAAGAGGGACAGGGGGCCTACGAGCAGTACTTC,CASSQEGQGAYEQYF
TRBJ1-2,.,TRBV3-1/TRBV3-2,.,TGTGCCAGCAGCCAAGTATCCCTCAGGCCTCGTAACTATGGCTACACCTTC,CASSQVSLRPRNYGYTF
TRBJ1-1,.,TRBV6-5,once,TGTGCCAGCAGTTACTCGGGCAGTGAGAACACTGAAGCTTTCTTT,CASSYSGSENTEAFF
TRBJ2-3,.,TRBV12-5,.,TGTGCTAGCCAACAGGTCGCAGATACGCAGTATTTT,CASQQVADTQYF
TRBJ2-1,TRBD2,TRBV7-3,.,TGTGCCAGCAGCCAACTAGCGGGGGGAGTCAATGAGCAGTTCTTC,CASSQLAGGVNEQFF
TRBJ1-5,.,TRBV19,.,TGTGCCAGTAGTATACCCACAGGGTCGAGCAATCAGCCCCAGCATTTT,CASSIPTGSSNQPQHF
TRBJ1-6,TRBD1,TRBV6-2/TRBV6-3,.,TGTGCCAGCAGCACTACAGGGGAATGGGAGTATAATTCACCCCTCCACTTT,CASSTTGEWEYNSPLHF
TRBJ2-7,TRBD1,TRBV6-2/TRBV6-3,.,TGTGCCAGCAGCGACAGGGATATCTACGAGCAGTACTTC,CASSDRDIYEQYF
TRBJ1-5,TRBD1,TRBV28,.,TGTGCCAGCAGTTCGACAGGGCAATATAGCAATCAGCCCCAGCATTTT,CASSSTGQYSNQPQHF